The 8 T cell receptor beta chains below all came from one sample that was sequenced in a study of T-cell reconstitution after alpha-beta-depleted transplantation in children. Unique molecular identifiers were used in preparing the TCRbeta library. MiXCR, run by TCRdb on the PCR reads, gives a single entry per CDR3 protein. In the table there are about 580,000 distinct CDR3 sequences, 20% to 25% of which are singletons. The source material was PBMCs, mostly from graft donor cells, sampled 360 days after TCRalphabeta/CD19-depleted stem cell transplant. Receptors were obtained from a boy under two years old who had a stem cell transplant for acute myeloid leukemia, so the T cells may come from the graft donor.

This chain joins TRBV29-1 and TRBJ2-3; 10 positions match TRBD1. CDR1 is SQVTM and CDR2 is ANQGSEA in the germline V gene. The CDR3 contains 19 residues. V lost 1 base to trimming and J lost 2 bases; unmatched junction nucleotides: 15. CDR3 nucleotide sequence: TGCAGCGTTGAAGGGGGCCAAGTGGGGACAGGGGCGAACACAGATACGCAGTATTTT. It yields the protein CSVEGGQVGTGANTDTQYF.

The chain couples TRBV25-1 to TRBJ2-5; 8 nucleotides agree with TRBD2. Trimming took 4 bases from V and 1 from J; bases not matched to a gene: 8. The germline gives CDR1 MGHDK, CDR2 SYGVNS. CDR3 length equals 16 residues. CDR3 protein: CASSVWSAGGQETQYF. The CDR3 DNA sequence: TGTGCCAGCAGTGTGTGGTCGGCGGGGGGCCAAGAGACCCAGTACTTC. Combining the CDR3 with reference TRBV25-1 and TRBJ2-5 gives the whole variable domain EADIYQTPRYLVIGTGKKITLECSQTMGHDKMYWYQQDPGMELHLIHYSYGVNSTEKGDLSSESTVSRIRTEHFPLTLESARPSHTSQYLCASSVWSAGGQETQYFGPGTRLLVL.

This clonotype was seen a few times. The chain recombines TRBV20-1 with TRBJ2-1; 12 nucleotides agree with TRBD2. The CDR3 has 15 amino acids. Unmatched junction bases numbered 1, after V lost 2 bases and J lost 2 bases. The germline V gene encodes CDR1 DFQATT and CDR2 SNEGSKA (reference sequence). CDR3 coding DNA: TGCAGTGCTAGACTAGCGGGGGGGCCCTACAATGAGCAGTTCTTC. Its protein product is CSARLAGGPYNEQFF.

The genes are TRBV28 and TRBJ2-7; D call uncertain. V was shortened by 4 bases and J by 4 bases, with 17 bases between the two germline ends. Germline CDR1 is MDHEN and CDR2 is SYDVKM. CDR3 length: 15 amino acids. DNA of the CDR3: TGTGCCAGCAGTTCACCGAATGGTTTAAGGTACGAGCAGTACGTC. Residues: CASSSPNGLRYEQYV.

The chain uses TRBV29-1 and TRBJ1-2, with D hard to call. Germline values: CDR1 SQVTM, CDR2 ANQGSEA. Trimming pared 8 bases from V and 6 bases from J, leaving 16 bases between. The CDR3 is made up of 12 amino acids. CDR3 loop: CSTRALPDGYTF. DNA for the CDR3: TGCAGCACCCGGGCCCTCCCGGATGGCTACACCTTC. The whole variable domain, remainder taken from reference TRBV29-1 and TRBJ1-2, is SAVISQKPSRDICQRGTSLTIQCQVDSQVTMMFWYRQQPGQSLTLIATANQGSEATYESGFVIDKFPISRPNLTFSTLTVSNMSPEDSSIYLCSTRALPDGYTFGSGTRLTVV.

This clonotype has only a few counts. This chain uses TRBV4-1 with TRBJ1-1; D may be TRBD1 (6 bases). CDR1 and CDR2 from the germline V gene are MGHRA and YSYEKL. Trimming removed 2 bases from V and 3 bases from J, with 16 bases in between. The CDR3 runs to 16 residues. CDR3 sequence reads: CASSQPNNRADTEAFF. DNA for the CDR3: TGCGCCAGCAGCCAACCAAACAACAGGGCTGACACTGAAGCTTTCTTT.

This clonotype showed up many times. The rearrangement links TRBV5-1 to TRBJ1-4; perhaps TRBD1 as D (5 bases). Between the trimmed V and J ends, which lost 2 bases and 2 bases, there was a span of 16 bases. The CDR3 loop spans 17 amino acids. Germline V gives CDR1 SGHRS, CDR2 YFSETQ. In DNA form, the CDR3 reads TGCGCCAGCAGCTTTAATTGGGACCCGGGGACTAATGAAAAACTGTTTTTT. As protein: CASSFNWDPGTNEKLFF.

This clonotype was seen a handful of times. This rearrangement joins TRBV20-1 to TRBJ1-3; perhaps TRBD1 as D (5 bases). Germline V gene data show CDR1 as DFQATT and CDR2 as SNEGSKA (reference sequence). This CDR3 spans 14 amino acids. Trimming pared 3 bases from V and 1 base from J, leaving 10 bases between. CDR3 loop: CSASPGRSGNTIYF. The CDR3 nucleotides read TGCAGTGCTAGTCCAGGGAGGTCTGGAAACACCATATATTTT.